The 23 T cell receptor beta chains given below trace back to one sample, sequenced in a study of blood T cell repertoires in COVID-19. Sequencing was performed with immunoSEQ multiplex PCR; in TCRdb, only in-frame clones are kept and a portion is missing. The sample contains 150,000 to 200,000 clones, about 87% of which appear only once. The specimen was peripheral blood. The receptors come from a woman between 70 and 85 years old with COVID-19, enrolled during active disease.

The V gene is TRBV3-1 (or the pseudogene TRBV3-2), the J gene TRBJ1-1, with a weak D call TRBD1 (6 bases). Per the germline V gene, CDR1 is LGHDT and CDR2 is YNNKEL (reference sequence). The CDR3 spans 14 residues. Trimming left V 6 bases short and J 5 bases short, with 16 bases between. The CDR3 here is CASRSQGLRTEAFF. The CDR3 DNA is TGTGCCAGCAGGAGCCAGGGGTTGAGGACTGAAGCTTTCTTT.

The chain links TRBV10-3 to TRBJ1-5, with TRBD1 matching over 7 bases. Per the germline V gene, CDR1 is ENHRY and CDR2 is SYGVKD. The trim removed 4 bases at V and 3 bases at J, leaving 3 bases unmatched. The CDR3 sequence is 14 residues long. The CDR3 reads CAISGGQYNQPQHF. The CDR3 DNA is TGTGCCATCAGTGGGGGACAGTACAATCAGCCCCAGCATTTT.

This chain connects TRBV30 to TRBJ1-2, with D maybe TRBD1 (6 bases). Trimming cost V 1 base and J 3 bases, with 9 bases left between them. CDR1 and CDR2 (germline): GTSNPN, SVGIG (reference sequence). This CDR3 is 13 amino acids long. The CDR3 DNA follows: TGTGCCTGGAGTGCAAGACAGGACTATGGCTACACCTTC. Protein: CAWSARQDYGYTF.

The chain links TRBV7-2 to TRBJ1-4; D gene ambiguous. CDR1 SGHTA and CDR2 FQGNSA come from the germline V gene. The ends were cut back, 2 bases at V and 4 bases at J, with 8 bases in the middle. This CDR3 has 14 amino acids. Here the CDR3 DNA reads TGTGCCAGCAGCTTAAGGAGGGATAATGAAAAACTGTTTTTT. As protein: CASSLRRDNEKLFF.

This clone was seen a single time. The chain has TRBV5-6 and TRBJ2-7; the match to TRBD2 covers 12 bases. This CDR3 region has 16 residues. Germline values: CDR1 SGHDT, CDR2 YYEEEE. After removal of 4 bases from V and 1 base from J, the junction contained 6 bases not matched to a gene. The CDR3 sequence: CASSKTSGSLSYEQYF. In nucleotides, the CDR3 is TGTGCCAGCAGCAAGACTAGCGGGAGTCTATCCTACGAGCAGTACTTC.

The rearrangement uses TRBV2 and TRBJ2-3, with D possibly being TRBD2 (5 bases). This CDR3 has 11 amino acids. Per the germline V gene, CDR1 is SNHLY and CDR2 is FYNNEI. V was trimmed by 8 bases and J by 5 bases, leaving 8 bases between them. CDR3 bases: TGTGCCAGCCTAGAGGGAGATACGCAGTATTTT. Amino acids: CASLEGDTQYF. Supplemented by reference TRBV2 and TRBJ2-3, the full variable domain reads EPEVTQTPSHQVTQMGQEVILRCVPISNHLYFYWYRQILGQKVEFLVSFYNNEISEKSEIFDDQFSVERPDGSNFTLKIRSTKLEDSAMYFCASLEGDTQYFGPGTRLTVL.

The chain has TRBV5-8 and TRBJ2-7, with a tentative D call TRBD1 (5 bases). Germline V gene data show CDR1 as SGHTS and CDR2 as YDEGEE. V dropped 4 bases and J dropped 5 bases, with 19 bases sitting between them. This CDR3 has 15 amino acids. CDR3 protein: CASSINSEFRDEQYF. The CDR3 region has the DNA TGTGCCAGCAGCATTAATTCGGAGTTCAGGGACGAGCAGTACTTC.

This clone was observed a handful of times. The rearrangement joins TRBV5-1 to TRBJ1-1; maybe TRBD1 (6 bases). Per the germline V gene, CDR1 is SGHRS and CDR2 is YFSETQ. Trimming shortened V by 4 bases and J by 5 bases, and 21 bases separated the two germline ends. CDR3 length: 16 amino acids. As DNA, the CDR3 is TGCGCCAGCAGCCTCTCTCCCATGGGGGCGGAGACTGAAGCTTTCTTT. Translating it yields CASSLSPMGAETEAFF.

This sequence joins TRBV4-1 and TRBJ2-7; 10 bases are shared with TRBD2. Germline V gene data show CDR1 as MGHRA and CDR2 as YSYEKL. V was pared by 2 bases and J by 0 bases, with 13 bases of the junction left unmatched. The CDR3 is 19 amino acids. As DNA, the CDR3 is TGCGCCAGCAGCCAACGGTACGGAGCTAGCGGGAGCAGCTCCTACGAGCAGTACTTC. Residues: CASSQRYGASGSSSYEQYF.

This rearrangement joins TRBV5-1 to TRBJ2-1, with TRBD2 as a possible D gene (6 bases). The germline gives CDR1 SGHRS, CDR2 YFSETQ. V lost 0 bases to trimming and J lost 7 bases, with 11 bases between them. The CDR3 spans 14 residues. CDR3 DNA: TGCGCCAGCAGCTTGGGTAAAGGAGGGAATGAGCAGTTCTTC. It specifies CASSLGKGGNEQFF.

In the case of this clone: Other DNA sequences in the sample encode the same CDR3. The chain uses TRBV7-3 and TRBJ2-7, with TRBD2 as a possible D gene (7 bases). V was cut by 1 base and J by 0 bases, with 10 bases left in between. Germline CDR1 SGHTA, CDR2 FQGTGA. The CDR3 contains 15 residues. CDR3 region: CASSLSGGSSYEQYF. The DNA for the CDR3 is TGTGCCAGCAGCTTAAGCGGGGGCTCCTCCTACGAGCAGTACTTC.

The gene calls are TRBV6-1 and TRBJ2-3; 7 positions agree with TRBD2. This CDR3 contains 14 residues. After removal of 6 bases from V and 5 bases from J, the junction contained 8 bases not matched to a gene. The germline CDR1 and CDR2 sequences are MNHNS and SASEGT. CDR3 protein: CASRREGKRDTQYF. CDR3 sequence (DNA): TGTGCCAGCAGAAGGGAGGGGAAGCGAGATACGCAGTATTTT.

This sequence joins TRBV19 and TRBJ1-5; perhaps TRBD1 as D (5 bases). Trimming shortened V by 5 bases and J by 2 bases, and 19 bases separated the two germline ends. Germline-derived CDR1 and CDR2 are LNHDA and SQIVND (reference sequence). There are 17 residues in the CDR3. The CDR3: CASSGQRGLMGNQPQHF. The DNA for the CDR3 is TGTGCCAGTAGTGGACAACGGGGACTGATGGGCAATCAGCCCCAGCATTTT.

Only a few counts were recorded for this clone. The rearrangement links TRBV15 to TRBJ1-2, with a possible D match to TRBD1 (5 bases). V was pared by 4 bases and J by 6 bases, with 21 bases between. Germline V gene data show CDR1 as LNHNV and CDR2 as YYDKDF (reference sequence). The length of the CDR3 is 16 residues. In nucleotides, the CDR3 is TGTGCCACCAGCACAGGTTCCCGGCTCGGGGGGAATGGCTACACCTTC. Its protein product is CATSTGSRLGGNGYTF. Full variable domain (outside the CDR3, taken from reference TRBV15 and TRBJ1-2): DAMVIQNPRYQVTQFGKPVTLSCSQTLNHNVMYWYQQKSSQAPKLLFHYYDKDFNNEADTPDNFQSRRPNTSFCFLDIRSPGLGDTAMYLCATSTGSRLGGNGYTFGSGTRLTVV.

The rearrangement uses TRBV7-2 and TRBJ2-5, with TRBD2 matching 7 bases. CDR3 length: 15 amino acids. V lost 1 base to trimming and J lost 5 bases; unmatched junction nucleotides: 7. The germline gives CDR1 SGHTA, CDR2 FQGNSA. The CDR3 here is CASSLVAGADETQYF. CDR3 coding DNA: TGTGCCAGCAGCTTAGTTGCGGGAGCGGACGAGACCCAGTACTTC.

The CDR3 sequence: CASSEGREAFF. In DNA, the CDR3 is TGTGCCAGCAGTGAGGGCAGGGAAGCTTTCTTT. The gene calls are TRBV6-4 and TRBJ1-1; D remains ambiguous. From germline, CDR1 is MRHNA and CDR2 SNTAGT. The ends were cut back, 3 bases at V and 8 bases at J, with 7 bases in the middle. There are 11 residues in the CDR3.

The chain combines TRBV18 with TRBJ1-6; D possibly corresponds to TRBD1 (5 bases). Trimming removed 2 bases at V and 5 bases at J, with 10 bases between. In germline, CDR1 is KGHSH, CDR2 LQKENI. This CDR3 contains 15 residues. The CDR3 reads CASSPFPRDNSPLHF. The CDR3 DNA reads as TGTGCCAGCTCACCATTTCCCAGGGATAATTCACCCCTCCACTTT.

This clone was observed a handful of times. The DNA of the CDR3 is TGTGCCAGCAGCCCTGTAAATGAGCAGTTCTTC. As protein: CASSPVNEQFF. This chain connects TRBV12-3 or TRBV12-4 to TRBJ2-1; D call uncertain. The V gene lost 6 bases and the J gene lost 7 bases, with 7 bases spanning the gap. The CDR3 runs 11 residues.

This chain connects TRBV19 to TRBJ2-7; weak D call: TRBD2 (6 bases). The CDR3 is made up of 15 amino acids. The V gene's germline CDR1 is LNHDA and CDR2 SQIVND (reference sequence). V was clipped by 5 bases and J by 1 base, with 15 bases between them. DNA for the CDR3: TGTGCCAGTAGTCCTTCGGGGACTCCTTCCTACGAGCAGTACTTC. This gives the protein CASSPSGTPSYEQYF. The complete variable domain, with remaining parts taken from reference TRBV19 and TRBJ2-7, reads DGGITQSPKYLFRKEGQNVTLSCEQNLNHDAMYWYRQDPGQGLRLIYYSQIVNDFQKGDIAEGYSVSREKKESFPLTVTSAQKNPTAFYLCASSPSGTPSYEQYFGPGTRLTVT.

This chain joins TRBV2 and TRBJ1-5; D remains unclear. There are 13 residues in the CDR3. The V gene lost 6 bases and the J gene lost 8 bases, with 14 bases spanning the gap. Germline values: CDR1 SNHLY, CDR2 FYNNEI. The CDR3 protein is CASRRTRAEPQHF. The DNA of the CDR3 is TGTGCCAGCAGACGGACCCGAGCGGAGCCCCAGCATTTT.

V gene TRBV7-2 combines with J gene TRBJ2-1, with 12 bases identical to TRBD2. After removal of 5 bases from V and 1 base from J, the junction contained 9 bases not matched to a gene. There are 18 residues in the CDR3. Germline CDR1 reads SGHTA; CDR2 reads FQGNSA. This chain's CDR3 is CASSNLAGGRLSYNEQFF. The CDR3 DNA reads TGTGCCAGCAGCAATCTAGCGGGAGGGAGGTTGTCCTACAATGAGCAGTTCTTC.

The rearrangement joins TRBV28 to TRBJ2-7; TRBD1 matches at 9 bases. Germline trimming cut 6 bases from V and 1 base from J; bases unmatched to any gene: 4. Germline assignment: CDR1 MDHEN and CDR2 SYDVKM. The CDR3 is 14 amino acids. The CDR3 protein is CASRPTGGSYEQYF. The CDR3 nucleotides are TGTGCCAGCAGACCGACAGGGGGATCCTACGAGCAGTACTTC.

The chain joins TRBV19 to TRBJ2-5, with D possibly being TRBD1 (6 bases). This CDR3 contains 13 residues. Germline V gene lookup returns CDR1 LNHDA and CDR2 SQIVND (reference sequence). V was shortened by 4 bases and J by 7 bases, with 13 bases between the two germline ends. CDR3 nucleotides: TGTGCCAGTAGTAGGGGCAGGGGTTCGACCCAGTACTTC. As protein: CASSRGRGSTQYF.